What follows are 20 T cell receptor beta chains derived from one specimen sequenced in a study of cytomegalovirus exposure and HLA in healthy donors. PCR was performed using 60 Vbeta and 13 Jbeta primers. Sequencing was performed with immunoSEQ multiplex PCR; in TCRdb, only in-frame clones are kept and a portion is missing. The sample lists about 160,000 clones, 80% seen once, with 8% to 10% in the top ten. Input material: PBMCs. The source is a man younger than 35 in good health and CMV-seropositive.

In nucleotides, the CDR3 is TGTGCCAGTAGTTTCTCTCGGGGGAACACTGAAGCTTTCTTT. It encodes CASSFSRGNTEAFF. The V gene is TRBV19, the J gene TRBJ1-1; no clear D. Germline V lookup: CDR1 LNHDA, CDR2 SQIVND (reference sequence). Trimming stripped 5 bases from V and 1 base from J, with 11 bases between. The CDR3 is made up of 14 amino acids.

V is TRBV27 and J is TRBJ1-1, with D tentatively TRBD1 (6 bases). This CDR3 is built from 13 residues. Trimming stripped 7 bases from V and 4 bases from J, with 13 bases between. Germline V gives CDR1 MNHEY, CDR2 SMNVEV (reference sequence). The CDR3 is CASTATGSTEAFF. The CDR3 DNA reads as TGTGCCAGCACAGCGACAGGCTCCACTGAAGCTTTCTTT.

A note on this clone: The junction departs from germline at one end; a sequencing error may be responsible. CDR3 DNA sequence: TGTTCCAGCAGCTTAGGGACGGGACAACTAACCTACGAGCAGTACTTC. It encodes CSSSLGTGQLTYEQYF. The chain joins TRBV7-9 to TRBJ2-5; maybe TRBD1 (6 bases). The DNA end lines up better with TRBJ2-7; the J call may be wrong. Germline V gene lookup returns CDR1 SEHNR and CDR2 FQNEAQ (reference sequence). The CDR3 contains 16 residues.

This clone was picked up a small number of times. For the CDR3, the DNA is TGTGCCAGCAGTTTAGCGGGAGGGCCCGGCGGGGAGCTGTTTTTT. It is translated as CASSLAGGPGGELFF. The chain combines TRBV5-4 with TRBJ2-2; 11 bases are shared with TRBD2. V was pared by 5 bases and J by 7 bases, with 7 bases of the junction left unmatched. The CDR3 spans 15 residues. The V gene's germline CDR1 is SGHNT and CDR2 YYREEE (reference sequence). Full variable domain (outside the CDR3, taken from reference TRBV5-4 and TRBJ2-2): ETGVTQSPTHLIKTRGQQVTLRCSSQSGHNTVSWYQQALGQGPQFIFQYYREEENGRGNFPPRFSGLQFPNYSSELNVNALELDDSALYLCASSLAGGPGGELFFGEGSRLTVL.

The V and J genes are TRBV9 and TRBJ1-4; possible D gene TRBD1, 6 bases. CDR3 size: 16 residues. Germline CDR1 is SGDLS and CDR2 is YYNGEE. V was trimmed by 0 bases and J by 4 bases, leaving 13 bases between them. CDR3 sequence: CASSVAQGIYNEKLFF. Here the CDR3 DNA reads TGTGCCAGCAGCGTAGCCCAGGGGATTTATAATGAAAAACTGTTTTTT.

The J gene is TRBJ2-1, the V gene TRBV5-6; the D gene is possibly TRBD2 (7 bases). The CDR3 consists of 15 residues. Germline lookup yields CDR1 SGHDT and CDR2 YYEEEE. V dropped 5 bases and J dropped 9 bases, with 21 bases sitting between them. In DNA form, the CDR3 reads TGTGCCAGCAGTCCGGGGGGCAGGGGCATTGGTGAGCAGTTCTTC. It encodes CASSPGGRGIGEQFF.

The rearrangement uses TRBV5-1 and TRBJ2-1, with D possibly being TRBD2 (7 bases). V was shortened by 3 bases and J by 0 bases, with 13 bases between the two germline ends. Germline V lookup: CDR1 SGHRS, CDR2 YFSETQ. The CDR3 is made up of 16 amino acids. The CDR3 DNA follows: TGCGCCAGCAGCTGGAGGGGGGGCAGCTCCTACAATGAGCAGTTCTTC. It encodes CASSWRGGSSYNEQFF.

Points on this clone: A junction end diverges from the germline sequence, so it may reflect a read error. The chain couples TRBV7-9 to TRBJ1-6; no firm D call. Germline CDR1 reads SEHNR; CDR2 reads FQNEAQ (reference sequence). The length of the CDR3 is 16 residues. The CDR3 sequence is CSSSFKAPESGSPLHF. In DNA form, the CDR3 reads TGTTCCAGCAGCTTCAAGGCCCCGGAGTCGGGATCACCCCTCCACTTT.

This chain connects TRBV9 to TRBJ1-2; 7 bases align to TRBD1. This CDR3 comprises 13 residues. After removal of 0 bases from V and 10 bases from J, the junction contained 6 bases not matched to a gene. The V gene's germline CDR1 is SGDLS and CDR2 YYNGEE. The CDR3 reads CASSVGQGSAYTF. The CDR3, as DNA: TGTGCCAGCAGCGTAGGACAGGGCAGCGCCTACACCTTC. The full variable domain, rest sourced from reference TRBV9 and TRBJ1-2, is DSGVTQTPKHLITATGQRVTLRCSPRSGDLSVYWYQQSLDQGLQFLIQYYNGEERAKGNILERFSAQQFPDLHSELNLSSLELGDSALYFCASSVGQGSAYTFGSGTRLTVV.

J is TRBJ2-7 and V is TRBV7-2, with TRBD2 matching 8 bases. The V and J ends lost 3 bases and 0 bases, in that order; junction bases with no gene match: 4. The CDR3 totals 15 residues. Per germline, CDR1 SGHTA and CDR2 FQGNSA. CDR3 in amino acids: CASSFSGATSYEQYF. DNA of the CDR3: TGTGCCAGCAGCTTTAGCGGGGCCACCTCCTACGAGCAGTACTTC.

The chain links TRBV5-6 to TRBJ2-7; unclear D gene. In germline, CDR1 is SGHDT, CDR2 YYEEEE. This CDR3 has 11 residues. Trimming stripped 3 bases from V and 4 bases from J, with 5 bases between. The CDR3 protein is CASSSSYEQYF. The CDR3 DNA reads TGTGCCAGCAGCTCCTCTTACGAGCAGTACTTC.

This chain uses TRBV10-3 with TRBJ2-5; TRBD2 is a possible D gene (6 bases). Germline values: CDR1 ENHRY, CDR2 SYGVKD. V lost 10 bases and J lost 7, with 19 bases in between. The CDR3 runs to 13 residues. Here the CDR3 DNA reads TGTGCCACAGGGACTTCACGGATTGGGACCCAGTACTTC. Translation: CATGTSRIGTQYF.

As for this clone: The junction and the germline gene differ at one end; a read error may be behind it. The sample contains more than one DNA sequence encoding this CDR3. This rearrangement joins TRBV2 to TRBJ2-2; TRBD2 matches at 14 bases. The V gene's germline CDR1 is SNHLY and CDR2 FYNNEI. The CDR3 is made up of 15 amino acids. The CDR3 nucleotides are TGTGCCAGCCGGGGACTAGCGGGAGACCTCGGGGAACTGTTTTTT. Translation gives CASRGLAGDLGELFF. Full variable domain (outside the CDR3, taken from reference TRBV2 and TRBJ2-2): EPEVTQTPSHQVTQMGQEVILRCVPISNHLYFYWYRQILGQKVEFLVSFYNNEISEKSEIFDDQFSVERPDGSNFTLKIRSTKLEDSAMYFCASRGLAGDLGELFFGEGSRLTVL.

The chain links TRBV18 to TRBJ1-1; no definite D call. Germline V lookup: CDR1 KGHSH, CDR2 LQKENI. The CDR3 contains 15 residues. V lost 4 bases to trimming and J lost 4 bases, with 16 bases between them. The CDR3 here is CASSHGSGKSTEAFF. The DNA for the CDR3 is TGTGCCAGCTCACACGGGTCTGGCAAAAGCACTGAAGCTTTCTTT.

The rearrangement uses TRBV7-2 and TRBJ2-7; 9 nucleotides agree with TRBD1. Trimming removed 3 bases from V and 2 bases from J; junction bases left unmatched: 5. The CDR3 consists of 15 residues. Germline CDR1 reads SGHTA; CDR2 reads FQGNSA. In nucleotides, the CDR3 is TGTGCCAGCAGCTTTCCGAGACAGGGGGCCTACGAGCAGTACTTC. Protein product: CASSFPRQGAYEQYF.

The DNA for the CDR3 is TGTGCCAGCAAGGAGGGCGGCACTGAAGCTTTCTTT. It specifies CASKEGGTEAFF. The V gene is TRBV7-9, the J gene TRBJ1-1; D gene ambiguous. The CDR3 has 12 amino acids. The germline V gene has CDR1 SEHNR and CDR2 FQNEAQ (reference sequence). V lost 7 bases to trimming and J lost 4 bases, with 10 bases between them.

J is TRBJ1-6 and V is TRBV30, with 9 bases aligning to TRBD1. After removal of 2 bases from V and 0 bases from J, the junction contained 8 bases not matched to a gene. The CDR3 extends over 18 amino acids. CDR1 GTSNPN and CDR2 SVGIG come from the germline V gene (reference sequence). DNA for the CDR3: TGTGCCTGGAGTACTGGACAGGGGATTTACTCCTATAATTCACCCCTCCACTTT. Translating it yields CAWSTGQGIYSYNSPLHF.

CDR3 sequence reads: CASSSGRDSPLHF. CDR3 bases: TGTGCCAGCAGTTCGGGCAGGGATTCACCCCTCCACTTT. This chain links TRBV6-1 with TRBJ1-6, with D possibly being TRBD1 (5 bases). Trimming took off 5 bases at V and 8 bases at J, with 10 bases between the two ends. The CDR3 runs to 13 residues. From germline, CDR1 is MNHNS and CDR2 SASEGT.

The V gene is TRBV28, the J gene TRBJ2-7, with TRBD2 as a possible D gene (7 bases). The CDR3 has 13 residues. Between the trimmed V and J ends, which lost 8 bases and 3 bases, there was a span of 14 bases. Germline V gene lookup returns CDR1 MDHEN and CDR2 SYDVKM. The CDR3 region is CASRRGGIYEQYF. CDR3 bases: TGTGCCAGCCGGAGGGGGGGTATCTACGAGCAGTACTTC.

The rearrangement links TRBV18 to TRBJ2-1, with 13 bases identical to TRBD2. The CDR3 runs 15 residues. Germline V gives CDR1 KGHSH, CDR2 LQKENI. V was pared by 6 bases and J by 4 bases, with 3 bases of the junction left unmatched. In DNA, the CDR3 is TGTGCCAGCTCTCGGACTAGCGGGGGATACAATGAGCAGTTCTTC. It translates to CASSRTSGGYNEQFF.